The source of this T cell receptor (beta chain) is a study of T-cell reconstitution after alpha-beta-depleted transplantation in children. Construction of the TCRbeta library involved unique molecular identifiers. TCRdb fed the PCR reads into MiXCR, producing one record per CDR3 protein. Of hundreds of thousands of distinct CDR3 sequences in the sample, roughly 17% were seen once. Looked up from germline, CDR1 is DFQATT and CDR2 is SNEGSKA (reference sequence). The CDR3 is 15 residues long. V lost 3 bases, J lost 1 base, and 13 bases lay in between. This clonotype was counted ten times or more. The receptor's source is a human donor who donated a stem cell graft to a child with acute myeloid leukemia. The sample here was PBMCs from the stem cell graft donor, taken from the stem cell graft. The chain uses TRBV20-1 and TRBJ1-5, with D perhaps matching TRBD1 (5 bases). The CDR3 loop is CSASAGPGSNQPQHF. CDR3 coding DNA: TGCAGTGCTAGCGCAGGGCCCGGGAGCAATCAGCCCCAGCATTTT.